This T cell receptor beta chain was sequenced during a study of monozygotic twins with inflammatory bowel disease. TCRdb reanalyzed the 5' RACE reads and collapses them to one entry per CDR3 protein, without DNA. Its table records 300,000 to 400,000 distinct CDR3 sequences. Germline-derived CDR1 and CDR2 are LNHDA and SQIVND (reference sequence). This CDR3 has 14 residues. This receptor was identified in a human donor with ulcerative colitis or Crohn's disease, or a healthy co-twin of an affected twin (not recorded which). This sequence joins TRBV19 and TRBJ2-7; as DNA is missing, the TRBD1 call by TCRdb cannot be tested. Sequencing was carried out using blood. The CDR3 is CASSPPSGFYEQYF. The full variable domain, its missing parts supplied by reference TRBV19 and TRBJ2-7, is DGGITQSPKYLFRKEGQNVTLSCEQNLNHDAMYWYRQDPGQGLRLIYYSQIVNDFQKGDIAEGYSVSREKKESFPLTVTSAQKNPTAFYLCASSPPSGFYEQYFGPGTRLTVT.